This T cell receptor (beta chain) originates from a study of T-cell reconstitution after alpha-beta-depleted transplantation in children. Findings and limits, study-wide: T-cell numbers and diversity one year post-transplant derived largely from freshly generated T cells. The high TCRbeta diversity at day 60 in some patients came from surviving recipient T cells and thymic progenitors.

TCRbeta library preparation incorporated unique molecular identifiers. Via MiXCR, TCRdb re-called the PCR reads, giving one row per CDR3 protein. The repertoire holds about 600,000 distinct CDR3 sequences, 13% seen once, with over 2% in the top ten. The V gene lost 0 bases and the J gene lost 2 bases, with 9 bases spanning the gap. The germline V gene has CDR1 LGHNA and CDR2 YSLEER. The length of the CDR3 is 15 residues. A word on this clonotype: Antigen unknown.

Sequenced here: PBMCs, mostly from graft donor cells, sampled 360 days after TCRalphabeta/CD19-depleted stem cell transplant. The V and J genes are TRBV4-3 and TRBJ2-3; TRBD1 is a possible D gene (6 bases). The clonotype originates from a male patient younger than 18 who had a stem cell transplant for acute myeloid leukemia, so the T cells may come from the graft donor. CDR3 loop: CASSQDGQFTDTQYF. The CDR3 nucleotides are TGCGCCAGCAGCCAAGATGGACAGTTCACAGATACGCAGTATTTT.